These T cell receptor beta chains were read from a single sample in a study of cytomegalovirus exposure and HLA in healthy donors. The assay was immunoSEQ multiplex PCR, and TCRdb's table has in-frame clones only and misses some. In the table there are under 70,000 clones, approximately 70% of which are singletons. The source material was PBMCs. The receptor source for this set is a woman aged 55-70 years in good health and CMV-seropositive. Both conserved end residues are part of each CDR3. D genes are given only for firm matches. Clone size is not always given. Where it is, it says once, few, many or a class for expanded clones.

cdr3_nt: TGTGCCAGCAGCTTGGGCGGATACAGCAATCAGCCCCAGCATTTT; cdr3_aa: CASSLGGYSNQPQHF; clone_size: once; j_call: TRBJ1-5; d_call: -; v_call: TRBV5-6
cdr3_nt: TGTGCCAGCAGTTACTCGCTTTGGTCCGGGGTCACTGAAGCTTTCTTT; cdr3_aa: CASSYSLWSGVTEAFF; clone_size: -; j_call: TRBJ1-1; d_call: -; v_call: TRBV6-5
cdr3_nt: TGCGCCAGCAGCCAAGATGGTATGGCCGTGAACACTGAAGCTTTCTTT; cdr3_aa: CASSQDGMAVNTEAFF; clone_size: -; j_call: TRBJ1-1; d_call: -; v_call: TRBV4-3
cdr3_nt: TGTGCCAGCAGCTTGATGAGTCCAGGCAATGAGCAGTTCTTC; cdr3_aa: CASSLMSPGNEQFF; clone_size: few; j_call: TRBJ2-1; d_call: -; v_call: TRBV5-4
cdr3_nt: TGTGCCAGCAGCCAAGATTGGGGACAGGGATCAACTAGTGGCTACACCTTC; cdr3_aa: CASSQDWGQGSTSGYTF; clone_size: few; j_call: TRBJ1-2; d_call: TRBD1; v_call: TRBV4-2
cdr3_nt: TGTGCCAGCAGCGGTACAGGGAAGAACACTGAAGCTTTCTTT; cdr3_aa: CASSGTGKNTEAFF; clone_size: once; j_call: TRBJ1-1; d_call: -; v_call: TRBV9
cdr3_nt: TGTGCCAGCAGCGTAGGGGCAGGGGGCGATGAAAAACTGTTTTTT; cdr3_aa: CASSVGAGGDEKLFF; clone_size: -; j_call: TRBJ1-4; d_call: TRBD1; v_call: TRBV9
cdr3_nt: TGTGCCAGTAGTGCACGGACAGGGGGCAGGAACACTGAAGCTTTCTTT; cdr3_aa: CASSARTGGRNTEAFF; clone_size: -; j_call: TRBJ1-1; d_call: TRBD1; v_call: TRBV19
cdr3_nt: TGTGCCAGTAGTATCAAAGGGGACACTGAAGCTTTCTTT; cdr3_aa: CASSIKGDTEAFF; clone_size: once; j_call: TRBJ1-1; d_call: -; v_call: TRBV19
cdr3_nt: TGTGCCAGCAGCTTAACAGGCTACAATGAGCAGTTCTTC; cdr3_aa: CASSLTGYNEQFF; clone_size: -; j_call: TRBJ2-1; d_call: -; v_call: TRBV7-2
cdr3_nt: TGTGCCATCAGCCAACCGGACAGAAGCTCCTACGAGCAGTACTTC; cdr3_aa: CAISQPDRSSYEQYF; clone_size: few; j_call: TRBJ2-7; d_call: -; v_call: TRBV10-3
cdr3_nt: TGTGCCAGCAGCCAATACCCCCCGGGACTCTATGGCTACACCTTC; cdr3_aa: CASSQYPPGLYGYTF; clone_size: few; j_call: TRBJ1-2; d_call: -; v_call: TRBV9
cdr3_nt: TGTGCCAGCAGTTTATCCATCCTTTGGACAGGGAAATCGAATGAGCAGTTCTTC; cdr3_aa: CASSLSILWTGKSNEQFF; clone_size: -; j_call: TRBJ2-1; d_call: TRBD1; v_call: TRBV27
cdr3_nt: TGTGCTAGTGGTAGCTCACCGGGACTAGCGGGGGGGGGTAGCACCGGGGAGCTGTTTTTT; cdr3_aa: CASGSSPGLAGGGSTGELFF; clone_size: -; j_call: TRBJ2-2; d_call: TRBD2; v_call: TRBV12-5
cdr3_nt: TGTGCCAGCAGCTTAAACCCAGCGGGGGACAATGAGCAGTTCTTC; cdr3_aa: CASSLNPAGDNEQFF; clone_size: -; j_call: TRBJ2-1; d_call: TRBD2; v_call: TRBV7-3
cdr3_nt: TGTGCCAGCAGCAGATACAGGGCCACTGGGGCCAACGTCCTGACTTTC; cdr3_aa: CASSRYRATGANVLTF; clone_size: few; j_call: TRBJ2-6; d_call: -; v_call: TRBV5-8
cdr3_nt: TGTGCCACCAGCAGAACAGGTCTCGGTGAGCAGTTCTTC; cdr3_aa: CATSRTGLGEQFF; clone_size: -; j_call: TRBJ2-1; d_call: -; v_call: TRBV15
cdr3_nt: TGTGCCAGCAGTCCGATGGGACAGGGCCCTCCTTCACCCCTCCACTTT; cdr3_aa: CASSPMGQGPPSPLHF; clone_size: once; j_call: TRBJ1-6; d_call: TRBD1; v_call: TRBV28
cdr3_nt: TGTGCCAGCAGCTTAACAGGGGTCCCCTATGGCTACACCTTC; cdr3_aa: CASSLTGVPYGYTF; clone_size: -; j_call: TRBJ1-2; d_call: TRBD1; v_call: TRBV5-6
cdr3_nt: TGTGCCAGCAGTCGCACAACCACCGGGAATACATGGGGTAATGAAAAACTGTTTTTT; cdr3_aa: CASSRTTTGNTWGNEKLFF; clone_size: -; j_call: TRBJ1-4; d_call: -; v_call: TRBV2
cdr3_nt: TGCGCCAGCAGCCCGCAGGGCCTAGTAGGTGGAAACACCATATATTTT; cdr3_aa: CASSPQGLVGGNTIYF; clone_size: -; j_call: TRBJ1-3; d_call: -; v_call: TRBV4-1
cdr3_nt: TGCGCCAGCAGCCAGAGATCGTTCACTGGAAACACCATATATTTT; cdr3_aa: CASSQRSFTGNTIYF; clone_size: few; j_call: TRBJ1-3; d_call: -; v_call: TRBV4-1
cdr3_nt: TGTGCCAGCAGCGGAGGCAGGGGGGCCTTTGGGACCCAGTACTTC; cdr3_aa: CASSGGRGAFGTQYF; clone_size: -; j_call: TRBJ2-5; d_call: -; v_call: TRBV9
cdr3_nt: TGTGCCAGCAGCTTAGTCGGGATTCAGGGGCAGGGTGAAAAACTGTTTTTT; cdr3_aa: CASSLVGIQGQGEKLFF; clone_size: -; j_call: TRBJ1-4; d_call: -; v_call: TRBV7-2
cdr3_nt: TGTGCCAGCAAAGGGGGAAACGATGAAAAACTGTTTTTT; cdr3_aa: CASKGGNDEKLFF; clone_size: -; j_call: TRBJ1-4; d_call: -; v_call: TRBV6-5
cdr3_nt: TGTGCCAGCTCACCACGATCGGGTGCGAATGAAAAACTGTTTTTT; cdr3_aa: CASSPRSGANEKLFF; clone_size: once; j_call: TRBJ1-4; d_call: -; v_call: TRBV18
cdr3_nt: TGCGCCAGCAGCCCCTACCCTGGGCAGGGGGACTATGGCTACACCTTC; cdr3_aa: CASSPYPGQGDYGYTF; clone_size: -; j_call: TRBJ1-2; d_call: TRBD1; v_call: TRBV5-1
cdr3_nt: TGTGCCAGCAGCTTGGTTGACATCTACTTGAACACTGAAGCTTTCTTT; cdr3_aa: CASSLVDIYLNTEAFF; clone_size: few; j_call: TRBJ1-1; d_call: -; v_call: TRBV5-6
cdr3_nt: TGTGCCAGCAGCTTTCGGGGGGTCACAGATACGCAGTATTTT; cdr3_aa: CASSFRGVTDTQYF; clone_size: -; j_call: TRBJ2-3; d_call: TRBD2; v_call: TRBV7-2
cdr3_nt: TGTGCCAGCAGCTTAGGTTGGACAGGGAACACTGAAGCTTTCTTT; cdr3_aa: CASSLGWTGNTEAFF; clone_size: -; j_call: TRBJ1-1; d_call: TRBD1; v_call: TRBV7-9
cdr3_nt: TGTGCCAGCAGTGAGTACGTCCGGGACACTGAAGCTTTCTTT; cdr3_aa: CASSEYVRDTEAFF; clone_size: -; j_call: TRBJ1-1; d_call: -; v_call: TRBV6-5
cdr3_nt: TGCAGTGCTCCGGGACACTCTGGCTACACCTTC; cdr3_aa: CSAPGHSGYTF; clone_size: -; j_call: TRBJ1-2; d_call: -; v_call: TRBV20-1
cdr3_nt: TGTTCCAGCAGCTTTGGGGGGTATGGCTACACCTTC; cdr3_aa: CSSSFGGYGYTF; clone_size: -; j_call: TRBJ1-2; d_call: -; v_call: TRBV7-9
cdr3_nt: TGTGCCAGCCGACAGGGATTGAACTACGAGCAGTACTTC; cdr3_aa: CASRQGLNYEQYF; clone_size: -; j_call: TRBJ2-7; d_call: TRBD1; v_call: TRBV6-1
cdr3_nt: TGTGCTAGTGGTTTGGACGGGGGTCTTGGGGACACTGAAGCTTTCTTT; cdr3_aa: CASGLDGGLGDTEAFF; clone_size: -; j_call: TRBJ1-1; d_call: -; v_call: TRBV12-5
cdr3_nt: TGTGCCAGCAGTGGGGACAGGAACACTGAAGCTTTCTTT; cdr3_aa: CASSGDRNTEAFF; clone_size: -; j_call: TRBJ1-1; d_call: TRBD1; v_call: TRBV6-1
cdr3_nt: TGCGCCAGCAGCTTGGACTTAGGGGTTACTGAAGCTTTCTTT; cdr3_aa: CASSLDLGVTEAFF; clone_size: few; j_call: TRBJ1-1; d_call: -; v_call: TRBV5-1
cdr3_nt: TGTGCCAGCAGCATCCAAGCGGGGGGGGTCACAGATACGCAGTATTTT; cdr3_aa: CASSIQAGGVTDTQYF; clone_size: -; j_call: TRBJ2-3; d_call: TRBD2; v_call: TRBV9
cdr3_nt: TGTGCTAGCAGCTTAGACGGGTTGGGCACAGATACGCAGTATTTT; cdr3_aa: CASSLDGLGTDTQYF; clone_size: -; j_call: TRBJ2-3; d_call: -; v_call: TRBV7-7
cdr3_nt: TGTGCCAGCTCTTCTAAGACAGGCAACAATGAGCAGTTCTTC; cdr3_aa: CASSSKTGNNEQFF; clone_size: -; j_call: TRBJ2-1; d_call: -; v_call: TRBV18
cdr3_nt: TGCGCCAGCAGCTTGACAGTGAATGCCTACGAGCAGTACTTC; cdr3_aa: CASSLTVNAYEQYF; clone_size: -; j_call: TRBJ2-7; d_call: -; v_call: TRBV5-1
cdr3_nt: TGTGCCAGCAGCCAGGGCCCTCGGGGCTACACCTTC; cdr3_aa: CASSQGPRGYTF; clone_size: -; j_call: TRBJ1-2; d_call: -; v_call: TRBV7-2
cdr3_nt: TGTGCCAGCAGTGAATACTTATTTTACCCGACTAGATACGAGCAGTACTTC; cdr3_aa: CASSEYLFYPTRYEQYF; clone_size: -; j_call: TRBJ2-7; d_call: -; v_call: TRBV6-1
cdr3_nt: TGTGCCAGCAGCTTAGGGGGAGCTAACTATGGCTACACCTTC; cdr3_aa: CASSLGGANYGYTF; clone_size: -; j_call: TRBJ1-2; d_call: -; v_call: TRBV7-2
cdr3_nt: TGTGCCAGTCGACTAGCGGGGGGGGGAGAGACCCAGTACTTC; cdr3_aa: CASRLAGGGETQYF; clone_size: -; j_call: TRBJ2-5; d_call: TRBD2; v_call: TRBV7-2
cdr3_nt: TGTGCCAGCAGGCTGCTTGGGACAGGGAGCGCTTTCTTT; cdr3_aa: CASRLLGTGSAFF; clone_size: -; j_call: TRBJ1-1; d_call: TRBD1; v_call: TRBV6-5
cdr3_nt: TGCGCCAGCAGCCCTGAAAGGGGGTCGGCGTACGAGCAGTACTTC; cdr3_aa: CASSPERGSAYEQYF; clone_size: -; j_call: TRBJ2-7; d_call: -; v_call: TRBV4-3